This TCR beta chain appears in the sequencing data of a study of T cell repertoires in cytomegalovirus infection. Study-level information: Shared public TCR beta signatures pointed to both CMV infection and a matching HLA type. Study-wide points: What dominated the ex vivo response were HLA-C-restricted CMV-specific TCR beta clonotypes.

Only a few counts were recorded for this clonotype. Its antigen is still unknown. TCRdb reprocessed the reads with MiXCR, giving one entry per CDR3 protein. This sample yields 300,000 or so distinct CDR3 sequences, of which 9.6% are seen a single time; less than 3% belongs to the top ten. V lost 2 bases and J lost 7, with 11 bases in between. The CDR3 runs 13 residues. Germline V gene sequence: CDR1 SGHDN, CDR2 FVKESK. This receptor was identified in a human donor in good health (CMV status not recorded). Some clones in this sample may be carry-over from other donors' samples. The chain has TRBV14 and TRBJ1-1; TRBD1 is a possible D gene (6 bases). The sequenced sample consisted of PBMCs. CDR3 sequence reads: CASSQWRGGEAFF. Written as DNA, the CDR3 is TGTGCCAGCAGCCAATGGAGGGGGGGTGAAGCTTTCTTT.